The source of this T cell receptor beta chain is a study of identical twins. In its sample, this clonotype was seen a few times. Its antigen is as yet unknown. Whole-study results and caveats: Low generation-probability sequences were in excess among twin-shared out-of-frame alpha sequences.

Using its own MiXCR run on the 5' RACE reads, TCRdb lists one record per CDR3 protein. Of approximately 1.8 million distinct CDR3 sequences listed, about 31% are singletons. This CDR3 contains 15 residues. V was clipped by 2 bases and J by 4 bases, with 15 bases between them. Germline CDR1 is SGDLS and CDR2 is YYNGEE. Sequencing was done on a sample of cord blood. V gene TRBV9 combines with J gene TRBJ1-1; D possibly corresponds to TRBD1 (5 bases). The source of this sequence is a newborn girl in good health. CDR3 sequence (DNA): TGTGCCAGCAGCGTGCCCCAGGGTCCCATCACTGAAGCTTTCTTT. Its protein is CASSVPQGPITEAFF.